The clone carrying this T cell receptor beta chain has a single count. The sample belongs to a study of shared clonotypes between healthy human individuals. Germline CDR1 reads MDHEN; CDR2 reads SYDVKM. CDR3 length: 15 residues. Trimming cost V 2 bases and J 6 bases, with 16 bases left between them. Sequenced by immunoSEQ multiplex PCR; TCRdb stores in-frame clones only, minus some. The table shows roughly 2.2 million clones, with approximately 95% occurring only once. The source is a man aged 18 to 30 in good health. Some clones in this sample may be carry-over from other donors' samples. V and J are TRBV28 and TRBJ1-2, with a possible D match to TRBD1 (5 bases). Input material: naive CD4+ T cells from PBMCs. Subset here: CD45RA+ positively selected. The CDR3 is CASSLASGGKNGYTF. CDR3 coding DNA: TGTGCCAGCAGTTTAGCCAGCGGGGGGAAAAATGGCTACACCTTC.